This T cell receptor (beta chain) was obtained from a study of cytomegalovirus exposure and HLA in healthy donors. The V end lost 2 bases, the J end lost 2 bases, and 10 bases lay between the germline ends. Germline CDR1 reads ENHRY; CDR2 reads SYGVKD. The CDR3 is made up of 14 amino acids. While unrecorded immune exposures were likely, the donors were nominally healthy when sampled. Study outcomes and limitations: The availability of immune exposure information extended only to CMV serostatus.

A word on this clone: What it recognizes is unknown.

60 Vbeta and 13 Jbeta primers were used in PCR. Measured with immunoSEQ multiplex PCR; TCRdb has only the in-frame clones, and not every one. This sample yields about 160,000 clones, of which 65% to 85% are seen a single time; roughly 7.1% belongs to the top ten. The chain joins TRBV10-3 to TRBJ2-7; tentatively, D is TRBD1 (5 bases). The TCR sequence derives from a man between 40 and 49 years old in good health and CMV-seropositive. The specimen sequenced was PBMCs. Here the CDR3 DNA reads TGTGCCATCAGTGAGGACAGAATAACCTACGAGCAGTACTTC. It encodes CAISEDRITYEQYF.